One sample yielded the 20 T cell receptor beta chains listed below, sequenced in a study of PD-1 blockade in classical Hodgkin lymphoma. Only in-frame clones appear in the TCRdb table, and some are missing; sequencing was by immunoSEQ multiplex PCR. The sample has about 59,000 clones; more than 90% are singletons. Each patient experienced a relapse that followed autologous stem cell transplantation, and brentuximab vedotin exposure varied. Source: peripheral blood mononuclear cells (PBMCs), taken at baseline. The receptors originated from a human donor with classical Hodgkin lymphoma.

The chain is built from TRBV18 and TRBJ2-7; 8 bases align to TRBD2. J lost 1 base, V lost 6 bases, and 8 bases had no gene match. Germline V CDR1 and CDR2: KGHSH, LQKENI. The CDR3 loop spans 15 amino acids. The CDR3 DNA sequence: TGTGCCAGCTCCCTTCACCGGGAGGGATCCTACGAGCAGTACTTC. This encodes CASSLHREGSYEQYF.

The rearrangement uses TRBV9 and TRBJ1-1; D possibly corresponds to TRBD1 (5 bases). The V end was cut by 4 bases, the J end by 0 bases, with 10 bases between. The CDR3 extends over 14 amino acids. Germline assignment: CDR1 SGDLS and CDR2 YYNGEE. The CDR3 DNA reads as TGTGCCAGCAGCCCATGGGGGATGAACACTGAAGCTTTCTTT. Translation gives CASSPWGMNTEAFF.

V and J are TRBV11-1 and TRBJ2-5; the D gene is possibly TRBD1 (6 bases). CDR1 and CDR2 from the germline V gene are SGHAT and FQDESV (reference sequence). The CDR3 is made up of 14 amino acids. Trimming left V 1 base short and J 2 bases short, with 8 bases between. CDR3 loop: CASSLVRGQETQYF. The CDR3 bases are TGTGCCAGCAGCTTAGTAAGGGGGCAAGAGACCCAGTACTTC.

This clone was counted between two and nine times. The rearrangement joins TRBV11-2 to TRBJ1-2; no reliable D call. From germline, CDR1 is SGHAT and CDR2 FQNNGV. Trimming took 1 base from V and 1 from J, leaving 7 bases between them. The CDR3 totals 14 residues. CDR3 in DNA: TGTGCCAGCAGCTTAGGACGGGTTAACTATGGCTACACCTTC. Translation: CASSLGRVNYGYTF.

The chain combines TRBV18 with TRBJ2-3; the D gene is possibly TRBD1 (5 bases). CDR1 and CDR2 from the germline V gene are KGHSH and LQKENI. The CDR3 loop spans 16 amino acids. Trimming removed 0 bases from V and 3 bases from J, with 13 bases in between. The CDR3, as DNA: TGTGCCAGCTCACCACCGGTGTCAGGGATAACAGATACGCAGTATTTT. Its protein product is CASSPPVSGITDTQYF.

The chain employs TRBV18 and TRBJ1-6; maybe TRBD1 (5 bases). The germline CDR1 and CDR2 sequences are KGHSH and LQKENI. The CDR3 has 18 amino acids. Trimming cost V 1 base and J 9 bases, with 22 bases left between them. The CDR3 loop reads CASSPRISQGEGLSPLHF. The CDR3 nucleotides read TGTGCCAGCTCACCACGAATTTCTCAGGGAGAGGGACTTTCACCCCTCCACTTT.

This clone has a single count. This chain connects TRBV21-1 to TRBJ2-7. TRBV21-1 is a known pseudogene. The CDR3 contains 19 residues. This chain's CDR3 is CASSKEGQFLSPGPYEQYF. The DNA for the CDR3 is TGTGCCAGCAGCAAAGAAGGCCAGTTCCTGAGTCCTGGACCCTACGAGCAGTACTTC.

The J gene is TRBJ2-3, the V gene TRBV11-2; D is ambiguous. This CDR3 spans 16 amino acids. From germline, CDR1 is SGHAT and CDR2 FQNNGV. V was trimmed by 1 base and J by 2 bases, leaving 13 bases between them. The CDR3 DNA follows: TGTGCCAGCAGCTTAGTCCCCTCCGGGTCCACAGATACGCAGTATTTT. Translating it yields CASSLVPSGSTDTQYF.

V gene TRBV9 combines with J gene TRBJ1-2; maybe TRBD1 (5 bases). V dropped 4 bases and J dropped 3 bases, with 10 bases sitting between them. The CDR3 runs 13 residues. The germline gives CDR1 SGDLS, CDR2 YYNGEE. CDR3 DNA: TGTGCCAGCAGCCTAGGGGACGACTATGGCTACACCTTC. It yields the protein CASSLGDDYGYTF. Based on the CDR3 plus reference TRBV9 and TRBJ1-2, the full variable domain is DSGVTQTPKHLITATGQRVTLRCSPRSGDLSVYWYQQSLDQGLQFLIQYYNGEERAKGNILERFSAQQFPDLHSELNLSSLELGDSALYFCASSLGDDYGYTFGSGTRLTVV.

This chain uses TRBV25-1 with TRBJ2-5; D might be TRBD2 (6 bases). V was clipped by 1 base and J by 4 bases, with 7 bases between them. There are 13 residues in the CDR3. CDR1 and CDR2 from the germline V gene are MGHDK and SYGVNS. In nucleotides, the CDR3 is TGTGCCAGCAGTGAATTGGAGGGAGAGACCCAGTACTTC. Translation gives CASSELEGETQYF.

The chain links TRBV5-1 to TRBJ1-1; D is unresolved. This CDR3 spans 12 amino acids. Looked up from germline, CDR1 is SGHRS and CDR2 is YFSETQ. Trimming left V 6 bases short and J 1 base short, with 7 bases between. The CDR3 DNA follows: TGCGCCAGCAAGGCCGGGAACACTGAAGCTTTCTTT. Translating gives CASKAGNTEAFF. The whole variable domain, remainder taken from reference TRBV5-1 and TRBJ1-1, is KAGVTQTPRYLIKTRGQQVTLSCSPISGHRSVSWYQQTPGQGLQFLFEYFSETQRNKGNFPGRFSGRQFSNSRSEMNVSTLELGDSALYLCASKAGNTEAFFGQGTRLTVV.

V gene TRBV28 combines with J gene TRBJ2-3; 8 nucleotides agree with TRBD2. Per the germline V gene, CDR1 is MDHEN and CDR2 is SYDVKM. J gave up 0 bases and V 3 bases, and 5 bases lay outside the gene matches. This CDR3 region has 16 residues. This CDR3 reads CASSFLSGRSTDTQYF. Written as DNA, the CDR3 is TGTGCCAGCAGTTTTCTGAGCGGGAGAAGCACAGATACGCAGTATTTT.

This clone showed up just once. The rearrangement joins TRBV11-1 to TRBJ2-1; D gene ambiguous. This CDR3 is built from 14 residues. CDR1 is SGHAT and CDR2 is FQDESV in the germline V gene (reference sequence). The V gene lost 3 bases and the J gene lost 1 base, with 7 bases spanning the gap. Here the CDR3 DNA reads TGTGCCAGCAGCTTTCTCAAATCCTACAATGAGCAGTTCTTC. Its translation: CASSFLKSYNEQFF.

J is TRBJ2-1 and V is TRBV7-2; TRBD2 matches 9 bases. V was pared by 2 bases and J by 10 bases, with 3 bases of the junction left unmatched. This CDR3 has 13 amino acids. Germline assignment: CDR1 SGHTA and CDR2 FQGNSA. CDR3 sequence (DNA): TGTGCCAGCAGCTTAAATAGCGGGAGCGAGCAGTTCTTC. This encodes CASSLNSGSEQFF.

The chain joins TRBV7-2 to TRBJ2-1; D not certain. The CDR3 contains 14 residues. V was clipped by 3 bases and J by 3 bases, with 9 bases between them. CDR1 and CDR2 (germline): SGHTA, FQGNSA. In DNA form, the CDR3 reads TGTGCCAGCAGCTTTCCCCCCGGCTACAATGAGCAGTTCTTC. It yields the protein CASSFPPGYNEQFF.

The V call is TRBV6-6, the J call TRBJ2-1; 9 bases are a match to TRBD2. Germline CDR1 is MNHNY and CDR2 is SVGAGI (reference sequence). The CDR3 spans 15 residues. With V trimmed by 7 bases and J by 3 bases, 7 bases remained unmatched. In DNA form, the CDR3 reads TGTGCCAGCAACTTACTAGCGGGCGTCTACAATGAGCAGTTCTTC. Protein sequence: CASNLLAGVYNEQFF.

Written as DNA, the CDR3 is TGTGCCAGCAGTGGGGACAGGGGGCGCACTGTCAGGGGCAATCAGCCCCAGCATTTT. Encoded protein: CASSGDRGRTVRGNQPQHF. J is TRBJ1-5 and V is TRBV6-1; 12 bases are a match to TRBD1. V shed 4 bases and J 2 bases; nucleotides not matched to a gene: 12. This CDR3 comprises 19 residues. Germline CDR1 and CDR2: MNHNS and SASEGT.

This sequence joins TRBV29-1 and TRBJ2-2; D uncertain. CDR1 is SQVTM and CDR2 is ANQGSEA in the germline V gene. V shed 5 bases and J shed 6 bases, with 7 bases lying between them. This CDR3 has 11 residues. CDR3 nucleotides: TGCAGCGTTCAGGATGCCGGGGAGCTGTTTTTT. This sequence encodes CSVQDAGELFF.

This clone was seen only once. V is TRBV6-5 and J is TRBJ1-6; TRBD1 matches 7 bases. V was clipped by 6 bases and J by 9 bases; unmatched bases: 5. CDR1 and CDR2 (germline): MNHEY, SVGAGI. The CDR3 covers 13 residues. The CDR3 sequence is CASSLGQASPLHF. The DNA of the CDR3 is TGTGCCAGCAGCCTCGGACAGGCTTCACCCCTCCACTTT.

This clone was detected only once. The rearrangement links TRBV7-9 to TRBJ2-2, with D unresolved. Per the germline V gene, CDR1 is SEHNR and CDR2 is FQNEAQ (reference sequence). The CDR3 extends over 14 amino acids. V was pared by 1 base and J by 7 bases, with 10 bases between. The CDR3 coding sequence is TGTGCCAGCAGCTTAGTCAAGGGTGGCGGGGAGCTGTTTTTT. Translation: CASSLVKGGGELFF. Together with reference TRBV7-9 and TRBJ2-2, the CDR3 gives the full variable domain: DTGVSQNPRHKITKRGQNVTFRCDPISEHNRLYWYRQTLGQGPEFLTYFQNEAQLEKSRLLSDRFSAERPKGSFSTLEIQRTEQGDSAMYLCASSLVKGGGELFFGEGSRLTVL.